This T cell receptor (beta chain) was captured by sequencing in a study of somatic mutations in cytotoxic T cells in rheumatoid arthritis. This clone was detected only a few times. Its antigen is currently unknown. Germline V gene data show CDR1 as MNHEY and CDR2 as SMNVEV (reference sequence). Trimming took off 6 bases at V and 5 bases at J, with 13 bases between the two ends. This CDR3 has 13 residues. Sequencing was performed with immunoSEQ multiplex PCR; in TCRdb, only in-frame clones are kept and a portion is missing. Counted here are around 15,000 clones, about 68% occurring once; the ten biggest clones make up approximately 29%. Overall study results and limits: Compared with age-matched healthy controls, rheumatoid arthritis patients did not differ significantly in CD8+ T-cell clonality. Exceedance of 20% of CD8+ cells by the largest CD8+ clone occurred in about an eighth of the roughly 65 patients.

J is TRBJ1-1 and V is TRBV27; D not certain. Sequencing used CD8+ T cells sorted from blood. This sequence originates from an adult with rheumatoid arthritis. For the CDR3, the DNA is TGTGCCAGCAGCTTGGGGTTGACGACTGAAGCTTTCTTT. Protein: CASSLGLTTEAFF.